The 16 T cell receptor beta chains presented below share a single source sample, sequenced in a study of blood T cell repertoires in COVID-19. The assay was immunoSEQ multiplex PCR, and TCRdb's table has in-frame clones only and misses some. Seen here are 90,000 to 100,000 clones, less than 90% observed once, and the top ten hold roughly 2.1%. Input material: peripheral blood. These receptors were obtained from a man between 65 and 85 years old with active or convalescent COVID-19.

The chain combines TRBV7-2 with TRBJ2-1; 13 bases are a match to TRBD2. The CDR3 has 15 residues. Germline V gene data show CDR1 as SGHTA and CDR2 as FQGNSA. After removal of 5 bases from V and 10 bases from J, the junction contained 8 bases not matched to a gene. As DNA, the CDR3 is TGTGCCAGCAGCCCGACTAGCGGGGGGACGGGGGAGCAGTTCTTC. Protein sequence: CASSPTSGGTGEQFF.

The gene calls are TRBV1 and TRBJ2-1; the table's TRBD1 call for D was not verified on the DNA. TRBV1 is reported as a pseudogene. This CDR3 spans 13 amino acids. This CDR3 is CTSSQDRPPGQFF. The CDR3 nucleotides read TGCACCAGCAGCCAAGATCGGCCGCCAGGGCAGTTCTTC.

The chain uses TRBV5-1 and TRBJ2-3; 8 nucleotides agree with TRBD1. With 2 bases clipped from V and 4 bases from J, the junction kept 3 bases outside the gene matches. From germline, CDR1 is SGHRS and CDR2 YFSETQ. This CDR3 region has 14 residues. CDR3 DNA sequence: TGCGCCAGCAGCTTACAGGGGGGCGCAGATACGCAGTATTTT. This gives the protein CASSLQGGADTQYF.

A few counts support this clone. V usage is TRBV7-2 and J usage is TRBJ2-1; 7 positions match TRBD2. Germline loops: CDR1 SGHTA, CDR2 FQGNSA. The CDR3 is made up of 14 amino acids. V was clipped by 5 bases and J by 4 bases; unmatched bases: 5. The CDR3 spells CASSMAGEYNEQFF. The CDR3 DNA sequence: TGTGCCAGCAGCATGGCGGGGGAGTACAATGAGCAGTTCTTC.

The V gene is TRBV3-1 (or the pseudogene TRBV3-2), the J gene TRBJ1-5; D not resolved. V was trimmed by 4 bases and J by 8 bases, leaving 18 bases between them. The CDR3 covers 15 residues. The V gene's germline CDR1 is LGHDT and CDR2 YNNKEL (reference sequence). CDR3 sequence: CASSPGLLSSEPQHF. The CDR3 nucleotides are TGTGCCAGCAGCCCCGGTCTTCTAAGTAGCGAGCCCCAGCATTTT.

The table lists this clone with a few counts. The genes are TRBV18 and TRBJ1-6; no clear D. Trimming shortened V by 2 bases and J by 9 bases, and 17 bases separated the two germline ends. The germline gives CDR1 KGHSH, CDR2 LQKENI. The CDR3 runs 16 residues. The CDR3 coding sequence is TGTGCCAGCTCACCAGTGGAGGGTTCCTTGGGTTCACCCCTCCACTTT. Protein product: CASSPVEGSLGSPLHF.

This clone was counted a single time. This rearrangement joins TRBV18 to TRBJ2-1; weak D call: TRBD1 (6 bases). Germline V gene data show CDR1 as KGHSH and CDR2 as LQKENI. This CDR3 comprises 16 residues. The germline V and J ends were trimmed by 1 base and 8 bases, with 18 bases remaining between them. CDR3 nucleotide sequence: TGTGCCAGCTCACCACAAGGGTCAGGGGCAGGGGATGAGCAGTTCTTC. It translates to CASSPQGSGAGDEQFF. Using reference TRBV18 and TRBJ2-1 for the parts outside the CDR3, the full variable domain is NAGVMQNPRHLVRRRGQEARLRCSPMKGHSHVYWYRQLPEEGLKFMVYLQKENIIDESGMPKERFSAEFPKEGPSILRIQQVVRGDSAAYFCASSPQGSGAGDEQFFGPGTRLTVL.

The J gene is TRBJ2-5, the V gene TRBV25-1; 11 bases line up with TRBD1. Looked up from germline, CDR1 is MGHDK and CDR2 is SYGVNS. J gave up 4 bases and V 9 bases, and 4 bases lay outside the gene matches. CDR3 size: 13 residues. CDR3 DNA: TGTGCCAGTAGGACAGGGGGCCGAGAGACCCAGTACTTC. Its translation is CASRTGGRETQYF. Using reference TRBV25-1 and TRBJ2-5 for the parts outside the CDR3, the full variable domain is EADIYQTPRYLVIGTGKKITLECSQTMGHDKMYWYQQDPGMELHLIHYSYGVNSTEKGDLSSESTVSRIRTEHFPLTLESARPSHTSQYLCASRTGGRETQYFGPGTRLLVL.

Worth noting for this clone: This sample also contains other DNA sequences that code for the same CDR3. The chain uses TRBV29-1 and TRBJ2-7; D is perhaps TRBD2 (6 bases). In germline, CDR1 is SQVTM, CDR2 ANQGSEA. This CDR3 comprises 14 residues. V was shortened by 4 bases and J by 3 bases, with 16 bases between the two germline ends. The CDR3 here is CSVGEGLGDYEQYF. The CDR3, as DNA: TGCAGCGTTGGTGAGGGACTGGGGGACTACGAGCAGTACTTC.

The rearrangement uses TRBV5-1 and TRBJ1-1; 8 bases match TRBD1. The germline V gene encodes CDR1 SGHRS and CDR2 YFSETQ. V gave up 0 bases and J gave up 3 bases; unmatched junction bases: 1. The CDR3 is 14 residues long. CDR3: CASSLDRGDTEAFF. The CDR3 DNA follows: TGCGCCAGCAGCTTGGACAGGGGGGACACTGAAGCTTTCTTT.

The rearrangement joins TRBV11-2 to TRBJ2-7; weak D call: TRBD2 (6 bases). The CDR3 sequence is 15 residues long. V lost 5 bases, J lost 1 base, and 15 bases lay in between. Germline V gene data show CDR1 as SGHAT and CDR2 as FQNNGV. In DNA form, the CDR3 reads TGTGCCAGCAGCCGACGGGGGACCGATTCCTACGAGCAGTACTTC. This codes for CASSRRGTDSYEQYF.

The chain uses TRBV4-3 and TRBJ1-2; no clear D. The CDR3 totals 12 residues. CDR1 LGHNA and CDR2 YSLEER come from the germline V gene. Trimming took 1 base from V and 5 from J, leaving 5 bases between them. The CDR3 here is CASSQAGYGYTF. DNA of the CDR3: TGCGCCAGCAGCCAAGCAGGATATGGCTACACCTTC.

In its sample, this clone was seen once. This chain links TRBV18 with TRBJ1-3, with TRBD1 identical over 8 bases. Germline V gene lookup returns CDR1 KGHSH and CDR2 LQKENI. V lost 6 bases and J lost 2; bases outside the gene matches: 9. This CDR3 has 16 amino acids. The CDR3: CASSNQAQGAGNTIYF. Written as DNA, the CDR3 is TGTGCCAGCTCCAACCAGGCACAGGGGGCTGGAAACACCATATATTTT.

CDR3 DNA: TGTGCCATCAGACAGGGGGATTCACCCCTCCACTTT. Translation: CAIRQGDSPLHF. The gene calls are TRBV10-3 and TRBJ1-6; TRBD1 agrees at 8 bases. CDR1 and CDR2 (germline): ENHRY, SYGVKD. Trimming took 6 bases from V and 8 from J; bases not matched to a gene: 0. The length of the CDR3 is 12 residues.

This rearrangement joins TRBV19 to TRBJ1-2; tentative D call: TRBD1 (5 bases). Trimming left V 9 bases short and J 7 bases short, with 21 bases between. This CDR3 comprises 14 residues. CDR1 LNHDA and CDR2 SQIVND come from the germline V gene (reference sequence). This CDR3 reads CASSSQDRIGGYTF. The CDR3 DNA is TGTGCCAGCTCTTCACAGGATAGGATAGGTGGCTACACCTTC.

This chain joins TRBV7-2 and TRBJ2-7; 8 positions agree with TRBD1. The junction had 8 bases not matched to a gene; V was cut back by 5 bases and J by 5 bases. The germline V gene has CDR1 SGHTA and CDR2 FQGNSA. There are 14 residues in the CDR3. The CDR3 DNA sequence: TGTGCCAGCAGCCCCCGGGCAGGGGGCCACGAGCAGTACTTC. Translating it yields CASSPRAGGHEQYF. Supplemented by reference TRBV7-2 and TRBJ2-7, the full variable domain reads GAGVSQSPSNKVTEKGKDVELRCDPISGHTALYWYRQSLGQGLEFLIYFQGNSAPDKSGLPSDRFSAERTGGSVSTLTIQRTQQEDSAVYLCASSPRAGGHEQYFGPGTRLTVT.